These 8 T cell receptor beta chains share one sample of origin, sequenced in a study of cytomegalovirus exposure and HLA in healthy donors. It was with 60 Vbeta and 13 Jbeta primers that the PCR ran. Assay used: immunoSEQ multiplex PCR; TCRdb lists only in-frame clones, some missing. Of 140,000 to 150,000 clones in the sample, over 65% were seen once. Material: PBMCs. The receptors stem from a man in his forties in good health and CMV-seropositive.

This chain joins TRBV14 and TRBJ2-1, with TRBD2 matching over 7 bases. The CDR3 has 15 amino acids. Looked up from germline, CDR1 is SGHDN and CDR2 is FVKESK. V gave up 3 bases and J gave up 8 bases; unmatched junction bases: 10. The CDR3 DNA reads as TGTGCCAGCAGCCAGGGTCCGACGGGAGGCGATGAGCAGTTCTTC. Translating gives CASSQGPTGGDEQFF.

The chain employs TRBV9 and TRBJ1-3; 11 nucleotides match TRBD1. This CDR3 is 17 amino acids long. Trimming cost V 3 bases and J 1 base; bases outside gene matches: 6. Germline V gives CDR1 SGDLS, CDR2 YYNGEE. In DNA form, the CDR3 reads TGTGCCAGCAGCGAGAGGGACAGGGGGTATTCTGGAAACACCATATATTTT. Protein: CASSERDRGYSGNTIYF. Variable domain in full (rest from reference TRBV9 and TRBJ1-3): DSGVTQTPKHLITATGQRVTLRCSPRSGDLSVYWYQQSLDQGLQFLIQYYNGEERAKGNILERFSAQQFPDLHSELNLSSLELGDSALYFCASSERDRGYSGNTIYFGEGSWLTVV.

There are a few counts of this clone. The V call is TRBV7-9, the J call TRBJ1-3; 10 bases are a match to TRBD1. The J segment lost 3 bases and the V segment lost 5 bases, leaving 10 bases of the junction unmatched. Germline V gives CDR1 SEHNR, CDR2 FQNEAQ (reference sequence). The CDR3 spans 17 residues. As DNA, the CDR3 is TGTGCCAGCAGCCAACCGACAGGGGGCATAGTTGGAAACACCATATATTTT. Protein product: CASSQPTGGIVGNTIYF.

The J gene is TRBJ2-2, the V gene TRBV11-2; perhaps TRBD1 as D (6 bases). Per germline, CDR1 SGHAT and CDR2 FQNNGV. Trimming stripped 2 bases from V and 6 bases from J, with 13 bases between. This CDR3 has 15 amino acids. CDR3 sequence: CASSLPSQGSGELFF. As DNA, the CDR3 is TGTGCCAGCAGCTTACCGTCCCAGGGGTCCGGGGAGCTGTTTTTT.

The chain employs TRBV4-3 and TRBJ1-5; D gene uncertain. CDR1 is LGHNA, CDR2 YSLEER, per germline. The V and J ends lost 0 bases and 3 bases respectively, with 15 bases between them. The length of the CDR3 is 17 residues. The CDR3 DNA follows: TGCGCCAGCAGCCAAGATATTTACTCGACTAACAATCAGCCCCAGCATTTT. It is translated as CASSQDIYSTNNQPQHF.

The chain links TRBV19 to TRBJ2-1; 7 nucleotides line up with TRBD1. From germline, CDR1 is LNHDA and CDR2 SQIVND (reference sequence). CDR3 size: 15 residues. J gave up 7 bases and V 7 bases, and 13 bases lay outside the gene matches. The CDR3 DNA sequence: TGTGCCAGTACAAGAGTAGGGGGCTTTGGAAATGAGCAGTTCTTC. Protein sequence: CASTRVGGFGNEQFF.

The DNA for the CDR3 is TGTGCCAGCAGTCCAACTGGGGGGGACGAGCAGTACTTC. Residues: CASSPTGGDEQYF. This chain connects TRBV6-6 to TRBJ2-7; 7 nucleotides match TRBD2. V lost 5 bases and J lost 5; bases outside the gene matches: 6. The CDR3 has 13 amino acids. Germline-derived CDR1 and CDR2 are MNHNY and SVGAGI (reference sequence).

This clone appeared a few times. V is TRBV5-1 and J is TRBJ1-2; 7 nucleotides line up with TRBD1. This CDR3 is 13 amino acids long. Unmatched junction bases numbered 4, after V lost 0 bases and J lost 8 bases. In germline, CDR1 is SGHRS, CDR2 YFSETQ. The CDR3 sequence: CASSLGQGLGYTF. The CDR3 DNA sequence: TGCGCCAGCAGCTTGGGACAGGGATTAGGCTACACCTTC.